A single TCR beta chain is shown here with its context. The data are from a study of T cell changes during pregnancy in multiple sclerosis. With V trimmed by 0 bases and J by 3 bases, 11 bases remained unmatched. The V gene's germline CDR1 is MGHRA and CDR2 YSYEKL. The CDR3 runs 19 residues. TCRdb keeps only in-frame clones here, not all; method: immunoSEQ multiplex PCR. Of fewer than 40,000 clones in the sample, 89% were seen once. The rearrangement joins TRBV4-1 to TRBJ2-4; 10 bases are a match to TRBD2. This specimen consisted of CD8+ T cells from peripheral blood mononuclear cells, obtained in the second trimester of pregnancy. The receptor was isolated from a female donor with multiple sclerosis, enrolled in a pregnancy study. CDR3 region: CASSQDEREGRLDKNIQYF. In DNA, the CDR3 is TGCGCCAGCAGCCAAGATGAGCGGGAGGGAAGGTTGGACAAAAACATTCAGTACTTC.